The 3 T cell receptor beta chains below were found in one sample sequenced in a study of patients and donors after allogeneic stem cell transplantation. Each CDR3 protein gets one entry after TCRdb re-called the RT-PCR reads with MiXCR. The sample has roughly 960,000 distinct CDR3 sequences; more than 15% are singletons. Input material: blood, either unsorted or a sorted T cell fraction (not recorded which). The receptors originated from a human donor who was either an allogeneic HSCT recipient or a stem cell or donor lymphocyte infusion donor (not recorded which). It is not recorded whose cells these are; they may come from a transplant donor.

This clonotype turned up a few times. This chain links TRBV6-5 with TRBJ2-7, with D tentatively TRBD1 or TRBD2 (6 bases each). The CDR3 loop spans 17 amino acids. Trimming pared 2 bases from V and 3 bases from J, leaving 20 bases between. Per the germline V gene, CDR1 is MNHEY and CDR2 is SVGAGI. The CDR3 sequence: CASSYAGHGVGFYEQYF. Written as DNA, the CDR3 is TGTGCCAGCAGTTACGCGGGACATGGTGTGGGCTTCTACGAGCAGTACTTC.

The J gene is TRBJ1-1, the V gene TRBV18; D not resolved. Trimming took off 4 bases at V and 3 bases at J, with 9 bases between the two ends. This CDR3 is 13 amino acids long. Germline V gene lookup returns CDR1 KGHSH and CDR2 LQKENI. The DNA of the CDR3 is TGTGCCAGCTCACAGAGGGCCGACACTGAAGCTTTCTTT. The encoded protein is CASSQRADTEAFF.

This clonotype was counted between two and nine times. The chain is built from TRBV6-1 and TRBJ2-7, with 10 bases identical to TRBD2. CDR1 is MNHNS, CDR2 SASEGT, per germline. The CDR3 has 13 residues. V was clipped by 4 bases and J by 7 bases; unmatched bases: 4. The chain's CDR3 is CASSGLAGEEQYF. DNA of the CDR3: TGTGCCAGCAGTGGACTAGCGGGCGAGGAGCAGTACTTC.